A single sample gave rise to the 27 T cell receptor beta chains below, sequenced in a study of T-cell reconstitution after alpha-beta-depleted transplantation in children. Molecular barcoding with unique molecular identifiers was used for the TCRbeta library. Each CDR3 protein is one row after TCRdb ran MiXCR on the PCR reads. The sample shows about 610,000 distinct CDR3 sequences, under 12% of them seen only once. The source material was PBMCs from the stem cell graft donor, sampled from the stem cell graft. The receptors here all came from a human donor who donated a stem cell graft to a child with acute myeloid leukemia.

The V call is TRBV20-1, the J call TRBJ1-5; D is uncertain. This CDR3 is 10 amino acids long. Looked up from germline, CDR1 is DFQATT and CDR2 is SNEGSKA (reference sequence). Trimming cost V 3 bases and J 8 bases, with 5 bases left between them. This CDR3 reads CSASSEPQHF. The CDR3 DNA follows: TGCAGTGCTAGTTCCGAGCCCCAGCATTTT.

This clonotype occurred a few times. The chain has TRBV25-1 and TRBJ2-7; unclear D gene. The CDR3 extends over 13 amino acids. CDR1 and CDR2 from the germline V gene are MGHDK and SYGVNS. Trimming shortened V by 5 bases and J by 3 bases, and 11 bases separated the two germline ends. CDR3 in amino acids: CASSHPNLYEQYF. DNA of the CDR3: TGTGCCAGCAGTCACCCAAACCTCTACGAGCAGTACTTC.

The V call is TRBV20-1, the J call TRBJ2-7, with 8 bases aligning to TRBD1. J was trimmed by 4 bases and V by 4 bases; bases with no gene match: 3. The CDR3 consists of 12 residues. The V gene's germline CDR1 is DFQATT and CDR2 SNEGSKA (reference sequence). Here the CDR3 reads CSAKTGAYEQYF. CDR3 nucleotides: TGCAGTGCTAAGACAGGGGCGTACGAGCAGTACTTC.

This clonotype was recorded at least ten times. The V and J genes are TRBV11-1 and TRBJ2-3, with D tentatively TRBD1 (5 bases). The V gene lost 6 bases and the J gene lost 3 bases, with 16 bases spanning the gap. The CDR3 loop spans 15 amino acids. CDR1 is SGHAT, CDR2 FQDESV, per germline (reference sequence). The chain's CDR3 is CASRSGQALTDTQYF. CDR3 bases: TGTGCCAGCAGGTCAGGGCAGGCCTTGACAGATACGCAGTATTTT.

This clonotype was found many times. The chain links TRBV14 to TRBJ2-2, with no clear D. The CDR3 is made up of 14 amino acids. V was shortened by 2 bases and J by 1 base, with 5 bases between the two germline ends. Germline V gene data show CDR1 as SGHDN and CDR2 as FVKESK. The CDR3: CASSQSGNTGELFF. The CDR3 DNA sequence: TGTGCCAGCAGCCAAAGTGGGAACACCGGGGAGCTGTTTTTT.

This clonotype turned up a few times. The genes are TRBV12-3 or TRBV12-4 and TRBJ2-1, with a tentative D call TRBD1 (8 bases). The CDR3 has 16 residues. V was cut by 6 bases and J by 4 bases, with 19 bases left in between. The CDR3 DNA reads as TGTGCCAGCAGCCCGGGGGGAGGACAGGGTTACAATGAGCAGTTCTTC. This gives the protein CASSPGGGQGYNEQFF.

This clonotype was observed at least ten times. The chain uses TRBV12-3 or TRBV12-4 and TRBJ2-1; D gene ambiguous. V was clipped by 3 bases and J by 2 bases, with 5 bases between them. The CDR3 is 13 residues long. This CDR3 reads CASSLEPYNEQFF. CDR3 sequence (DNA): TGTGCCAGCAGTTTGGAACCCTACAATGAGCAGTTCTTC.

This clonotype has a count of ten or more. This sequence joins TRBV12-3 or TRBV12-4 and TRBJ2-4, with D possibly matching TRBD2 (5 bases). Trimming removed 3 bases from V and 0 bases from J, with 18 bases in between. This CDR3 region has 18 residues. CDR3 nucleotides: TGTGCCAGCAGTTTTCAGGCCCTAGGAGGATTAGCCAAAAACATTCAGTACTTC. It encodes CASSFQALGGLAKNIQYF.

This clonotype was counted ten times or more. The rearrangement links TRBV29-1 to TRBJ1-1; no firm D call. V was pared by 0 bases and J by 6 bases, with 8 bases between. Germline CDR1 SQVTM, CDR2 ANQGSEA. The CDR3 loop spans 12 amino acids. The CDR3 loop is CSVEEGVSEAFF. The CDR3 region has the DNA TGCAGCGTTGAAGAAGGCGTCTCTGAAGCTTTCTTT.

The chain recombines TRBV20-1 with TRBJ2-1, with D possibly being TRBD2 (5 bases). Germline CDR1 reads DFQATT; CDR2 reads SNEGSKA (reference sequence). The CDR3 is made up of 11 amino acids. V shed 0 bases and J shed 15 bases, with 12 bases lying between them. CDR3 sequence: CSARDQLEVFF. CDR3 DNA: TGCAGTGCTAGAGATCAGCTGGAGGTGTTCTTC.

This clonotype was seen a handful of times. The chain uses TRBV5-1 and TRBJ2-6; D gene uncertain. Per the germline V gene, CDR1 is SGHRS and CDR2 is YFSETQ. The CDR3 runs to 15 residues. V dropped 4 bases and J dropped 0 bases, with 8 bases sitting between them. The CDR3 DNA follows: TGCGCCAGCAGCCCTGGTATCTCTGGGGCCAACGTCCTGACTTTC. It yields the protein CASSPGISGANVLTF.

This clonotype was recorded at least ten times. This chain links TRBV28 with TRBJ1-1; D unresolved. The CDR3 contains 14 residues. Germline CDR1 MDHEN, CDR2 SYDVKM. V dropped 2 bases and J dropped 0 bases, with 7 bases sitting between them. The CDR3 loop reads CASSLINMNTEAFF. Here the CDR3 DNA reads TGTGCCAGCAGTTTAATAAACATGAACACTGAAGCTTTCTTT.

This clonotype was observed a handful of times. V is TRBV5-1 and J is TRBJ1-2, with 7 bases fitting TRBD1. Unmatched junction bases numbered 7, after V lost 0 bases and J lost 2 bases. Germline V gene sequence: CDR1 SGHRS, CDR2 YFSETQ. CDR3 length equals 16 residues. This CDR3 reads CASSLDGTELNYGYTF. The CDR3 DNA sequence: TGCGCCAGCAGCTTGGATGGGACAGAGTTAAACTATGGCTACACCTTC.

This clonotype was seen more than once but under ten times. The V and J genes are TRBV5-1 and TRBJ2-3; possible D gene TRBD1, 6 bases. V was shortened by 3 bases and J by 2 bases, with 13 bases between the two germline ends. The CDR3 is made up of 15 amino acids. Germline assignment: CDR1 SGHRS and CDR2 YFSETQ. CDR3 region: CASSWKGVNTDTQYF. In nucleotides, the CDR3 is TGCGCCAGCAGCTGGAAGGGGGTGAACACAGATACGCAGTATTTT.

Here the CDR3 DNA reads TGTGCCAGCAGTCCAGGGGGTTCGGGGGAAAGGCAGACCCAGTACTTC. This translates into CASSPGGSGERQTQYF. This chain links TRBV7-2 with TRBJ2-5, with a possible D match to TRBD1 (7 bases). Trimming removed 6 bases from V and 6 bases from J, with 23 bases in between. CDR3 length: 16 residues. From germline, CDR1 is SGHTA and CDR2 FQGNSA.

This chain joins TRBV15 and TRBJ2-1; 10 nucleotides match TRBD2. Per germline, CDR1 LNHNV and CDR2 YYDKDF (reference sequence). The J segment lost 5 bases and the V segment lost 1 base, leaving 2 bases of the junction unmatched. The CDR3 is 15 amino acids. The CDR3 sequence is CATSRGAGGDNEQFF. Written as DNA, the CDR3 is TGTGCCACCAGCAGAGGAGCGGGAGGGGACAATGAGCAGTTCTTC.

This clonotype was counted ten times or more. The rearrangement joins TRBV29-1 to TRBJ2-7; 13 bases agree with TRBD2. The V segment lost 1 base and the J segment 4 bases; nucleotides outside the gene matches: 4. The length of the CDR3 is 15 residues. Looked up from germline, CDR1 is SQVTM and CDR2 is ANQGSEA. CDR3 protein: CSVEGTSGRSYEQYF. The DNA of the CDR3 is TGCAGCGTTGAAGGGACTAGCGGGAGATCATACGAGCAGTACTTC.

This clonotype was picked up a small number of times. The J gene is TRBJ2-7, the V gene TRBV5-1; 13 bases are shared with TRBD2. The germline V gene encodes CDR1 SGHRS and CDR2 YFSETQ. This CDR3 is 17 amino acids long. V shed 4 bases and J 1 base; nucleotides not matched to a gene: 8. The CDR3 DNA is TGCGCCAGCAGCGAAGGACTAGCGGGAGATCTATCCTACGAGCAGTACTTC. This sequence encodes CASSEGLAGDLSYEQYF. Variable domain in full (rest from reference TRBV5-1 and TRBJ2-7): KAGVTQTPRYLIKTRGQQVTLSCSPISGHRSVSWYQQTPGQGLQFLFEYFSETQRNKGNFPGRFSGRQFSNSRSEMNVSTLELGDSALYLCASSEGLAGDLSYEQYFGPGTRLTVT.

The J gene is TRBJ2-2, the V gene TRBV20-1, with 8 bases aligning to TRBD1. Germline values: CDR1 DFQATT, CDR2 SNEGSKA (reference sequence). This CDR3 is built from 15 residues. V lost 7 bases and J lost 6; bases outside the gene matches: 13. The CDR3 is CSVPQGASLPGELFF. The CDR3 DNA follows: TGCAGTGTCCCGCAGGGGGCGAGTTTACCCGGGGAGCTGTTTTTT.

This clonotype has a handful of counts. The chain links TRBV20-1 to TRBJ2-5, with D maybe TRBD1 (8 bases). V was pared by 3 bases and J by 0 bases, with 20 bases between. The CDR3 consists of 17 residues. CDR1 and CDR2 from the germline V gene are DFQATT and SNEGSKA (reference sequence). CDR3 nucleotides: TGCAGTGCTAGCCCAGTAGGACAGGGAGGGTACCAAGAGACCCAGTACTTC. This sequence encodes CSASPVGQGGYQETQYF.

This clonotype was found once. A much bigger clone sits one base away, suggesting this may be a read error. The J gene is TRBJ2-7, the V gene TRBV1; TRBD2 was called by the table and not checked on the DNA. TRBV1 is a documented pseudogene. This CDR3 comprises 18 residues. CDR3 coding DNA: TGTACCAGCAGCCGGGGGCCTCGGGGTCGAGCGGGGCAGAGTGAGCAGTACTTC. Translation gives CTSSRGPRGRAGQSEQYF.

The chain links TRBV5-1 to TRBJ2-5; D is perhaps TRBD2 (6 bases). Looked up from germline, CDR1 is SGHRS and CDR2 is YFSETQ. V was clipped by 4 bases and J by 5 bases, with 15 bases between them. This CDR3 region has 14 residues. The CDR3 DNA follows: TGCGCCAGCAGCATCAAGCGTGGGGGGGAGACCCAGTACTTC. This codes for CASSIKRGGETQYF.

This clonotype has just a few counts. This chain connects TRBV7-2 to TRBJ2-3; 7 bases map to TRBD1. This CDR3 comprises 17 residues. CDR1 SGHTA and CDR2 FQGNSA come from the germline V gene. J was trimmed by 1 base and V by 1 base; bases with no gene match: 8. The CDR3 reads CASSLGNRGGGTDTQYF. CDR3 DNA: TGTGCCAGCAGCTTAGGGAACAGGGGTGGTGGCACAGATACGCAGTATTTT.

This clonotype has a handful of counts. The genes are TRBV7-2 and TRBJ2-7, with TRBD2 matching over 7 bases. The J segment lost 4 bases and the V segment lost 0 bases, leaving 6 bases of the junction unmatched. This CDR3 has 15 amino acids. Per germline, CDR1 SGHTA and CDR2 FQGNSA. The DNA of the CDR3 is TGTGCCAGCAGCTTAGCCGGCGGGAGCGTGTACGAGCAGTACTTC. Translating it yields CASSLAGGSVYEQYF. Together with reference TRBV7-2 and TRBJ2-7, the CDR3 gives the full variable domain: GAGVSQSPSNKVTEKGKDVELRCDPISGHTALYWYRQSLGQGLEFLIYFQGNSAPDKSGLPSDRFSAERTGGSVSTLTIQRTQQEDSAVYLCASSLAGGSVYEQYFGPGTRLTVT.

This clonotype has more than one count but fewer than ten. The CDR3 DNA reads as TGCAGTGCCCAGATTAGCGGGAGGGCTAACAATGAGCAGTTCTTC. As protein: CSAQISGRANNEQFF. V is TRBV20-1 and J is TRBJ2-1; 11 bases line up with TRBD2. This CDR3 comprises 15 residues. CDR1 is DFQATT, CDR2 SNEGSKA, per germline (reference sequence). The V segment lost 6 bases and the J segment 5 bases; nucleotides outside the gene matches: 9.

This chain joins TRBV7-8 and TRBJ1-1; unclear D gene. Trimming left V 1 base short and J 6 bases short, with 6 bases between. This CDR3 is built from 12 residues. Germline-derived CDR1 and CDR2 are SGHVS and FQNEAQ. CDR3 region: CASSLVPAEAFF. CDR3 in DNA: TGTGCCAGCAGCTTAGTCCCAGCTGAAGCTTTCTTT.

This clonotype came up a few times. The J gene is TRBJ2-1, the V gene TRBV18; TRBD1 might be the D (6 bases). From germline, CDR1 is KGHSH and CDR2 LQKENI. The V end lost 3 bases, the J end lost 1 base, and 19 bases lay between the germline ends. The length of the CDR3 is 18 residues. In DNA, the CDR3 is TGTGCCAGCTCACCCAACTTCGGACAGCTCCAATCCTACAATGAGCAGTTCTTC. This sequence encodes CASSPNFGQLQSYNEQFF.